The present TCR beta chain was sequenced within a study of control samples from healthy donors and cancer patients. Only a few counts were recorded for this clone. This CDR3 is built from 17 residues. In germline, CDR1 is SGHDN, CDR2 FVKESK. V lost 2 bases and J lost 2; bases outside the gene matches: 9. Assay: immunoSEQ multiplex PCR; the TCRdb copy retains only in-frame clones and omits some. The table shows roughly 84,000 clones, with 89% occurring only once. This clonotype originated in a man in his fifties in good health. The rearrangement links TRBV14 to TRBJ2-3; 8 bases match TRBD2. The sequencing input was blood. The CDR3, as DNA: TGTGCCAGCAGCCAACTCAGCCGGGGGGGCAACACAGATACGCAGTATTTT. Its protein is CASSQLSRGGNTDTQYF.